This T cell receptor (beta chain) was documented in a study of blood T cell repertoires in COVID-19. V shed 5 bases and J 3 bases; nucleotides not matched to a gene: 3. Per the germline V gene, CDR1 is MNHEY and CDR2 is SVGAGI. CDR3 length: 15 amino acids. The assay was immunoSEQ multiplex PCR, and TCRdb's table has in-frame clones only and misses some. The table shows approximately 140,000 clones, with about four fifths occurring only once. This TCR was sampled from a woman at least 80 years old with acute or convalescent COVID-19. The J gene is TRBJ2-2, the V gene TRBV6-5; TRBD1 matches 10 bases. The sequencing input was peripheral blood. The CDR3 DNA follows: TGTGCCAGCAGTAGGACAGGGGGGGACACCGGGGAGCTGTTTTTT. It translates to CASSRTGGDTGELFF.